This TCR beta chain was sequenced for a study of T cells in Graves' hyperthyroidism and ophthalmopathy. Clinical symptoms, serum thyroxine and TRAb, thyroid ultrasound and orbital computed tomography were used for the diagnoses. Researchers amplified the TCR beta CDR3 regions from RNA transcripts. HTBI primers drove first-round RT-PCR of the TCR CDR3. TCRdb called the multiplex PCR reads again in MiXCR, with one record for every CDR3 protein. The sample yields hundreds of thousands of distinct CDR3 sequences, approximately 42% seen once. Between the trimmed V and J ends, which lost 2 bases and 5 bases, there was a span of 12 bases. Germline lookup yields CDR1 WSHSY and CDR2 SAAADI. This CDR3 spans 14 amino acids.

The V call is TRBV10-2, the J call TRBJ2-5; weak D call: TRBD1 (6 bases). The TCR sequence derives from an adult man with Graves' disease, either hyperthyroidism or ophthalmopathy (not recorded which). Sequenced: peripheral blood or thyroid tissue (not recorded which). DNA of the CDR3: TGCGCCAGCAGTGAGCAAGGGGGACCCGAGACCCAGTACTTC. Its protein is CASSEQGGPETQYF.